This TCR beta chain was found in a study of T cell responses to AZD1222 COVID-19 vaccine. Whole-study results and caveats: No day 14 peak samples; only post-peak repertoires were characterized. Increased Spike-specific TCR breadth and depth were observed after two AZD1222 doses. Baseline serology detected seropositivity in only a handful of AZD1222 recipients. There were vaccine-associated CD4 TCRs across spike, dominant at 160-218 and 743-854.

A word on this clone: Its target is not known.

Here immunoSEQ multiplex PCR was the method, and the copy in TCRdb shows in-frame clones only, minus some. The table lists roughly 120,000 clones, around 89% of them singletons. The V gene lost 4 bases and the J gene lost 2 bases, with 18 bases spanning the gap. This CDR3 contains 17 residues. Germline-derived CDR1 and CDR2 are MGHRA and YSYEKL. Material: peripheral blood, obtained on day 0 of AZD1222 vaccination. The chain combines TRBV4-1 with TRBJ1-3; D unresolved. The TCR originated in an adult in good health. DNA for the CDR3: TGCGCCAGCAGCCGAGTCCTCACCGGGGAGACTGGAAACACCATATATTTT. The encoded protein is CASSRVLTGETGNTIYF.